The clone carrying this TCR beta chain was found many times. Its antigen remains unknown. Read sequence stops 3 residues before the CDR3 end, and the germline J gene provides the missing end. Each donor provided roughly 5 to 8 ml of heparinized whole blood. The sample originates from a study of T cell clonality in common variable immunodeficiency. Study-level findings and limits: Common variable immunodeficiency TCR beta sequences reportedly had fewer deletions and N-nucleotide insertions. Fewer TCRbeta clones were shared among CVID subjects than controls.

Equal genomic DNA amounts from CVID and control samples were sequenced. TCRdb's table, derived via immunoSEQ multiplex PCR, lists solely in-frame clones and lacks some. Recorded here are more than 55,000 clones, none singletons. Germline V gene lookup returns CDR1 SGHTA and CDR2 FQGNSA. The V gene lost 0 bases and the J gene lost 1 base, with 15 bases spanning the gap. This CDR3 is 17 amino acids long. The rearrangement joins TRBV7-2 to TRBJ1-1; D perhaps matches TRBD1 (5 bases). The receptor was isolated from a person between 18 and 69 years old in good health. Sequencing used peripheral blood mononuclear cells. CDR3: CASSLAEGPWRNTEAFF. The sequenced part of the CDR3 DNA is TGTGCCAGCAGCTTAGCTGAGGGGCCCTGGAGGAACACTGAA.